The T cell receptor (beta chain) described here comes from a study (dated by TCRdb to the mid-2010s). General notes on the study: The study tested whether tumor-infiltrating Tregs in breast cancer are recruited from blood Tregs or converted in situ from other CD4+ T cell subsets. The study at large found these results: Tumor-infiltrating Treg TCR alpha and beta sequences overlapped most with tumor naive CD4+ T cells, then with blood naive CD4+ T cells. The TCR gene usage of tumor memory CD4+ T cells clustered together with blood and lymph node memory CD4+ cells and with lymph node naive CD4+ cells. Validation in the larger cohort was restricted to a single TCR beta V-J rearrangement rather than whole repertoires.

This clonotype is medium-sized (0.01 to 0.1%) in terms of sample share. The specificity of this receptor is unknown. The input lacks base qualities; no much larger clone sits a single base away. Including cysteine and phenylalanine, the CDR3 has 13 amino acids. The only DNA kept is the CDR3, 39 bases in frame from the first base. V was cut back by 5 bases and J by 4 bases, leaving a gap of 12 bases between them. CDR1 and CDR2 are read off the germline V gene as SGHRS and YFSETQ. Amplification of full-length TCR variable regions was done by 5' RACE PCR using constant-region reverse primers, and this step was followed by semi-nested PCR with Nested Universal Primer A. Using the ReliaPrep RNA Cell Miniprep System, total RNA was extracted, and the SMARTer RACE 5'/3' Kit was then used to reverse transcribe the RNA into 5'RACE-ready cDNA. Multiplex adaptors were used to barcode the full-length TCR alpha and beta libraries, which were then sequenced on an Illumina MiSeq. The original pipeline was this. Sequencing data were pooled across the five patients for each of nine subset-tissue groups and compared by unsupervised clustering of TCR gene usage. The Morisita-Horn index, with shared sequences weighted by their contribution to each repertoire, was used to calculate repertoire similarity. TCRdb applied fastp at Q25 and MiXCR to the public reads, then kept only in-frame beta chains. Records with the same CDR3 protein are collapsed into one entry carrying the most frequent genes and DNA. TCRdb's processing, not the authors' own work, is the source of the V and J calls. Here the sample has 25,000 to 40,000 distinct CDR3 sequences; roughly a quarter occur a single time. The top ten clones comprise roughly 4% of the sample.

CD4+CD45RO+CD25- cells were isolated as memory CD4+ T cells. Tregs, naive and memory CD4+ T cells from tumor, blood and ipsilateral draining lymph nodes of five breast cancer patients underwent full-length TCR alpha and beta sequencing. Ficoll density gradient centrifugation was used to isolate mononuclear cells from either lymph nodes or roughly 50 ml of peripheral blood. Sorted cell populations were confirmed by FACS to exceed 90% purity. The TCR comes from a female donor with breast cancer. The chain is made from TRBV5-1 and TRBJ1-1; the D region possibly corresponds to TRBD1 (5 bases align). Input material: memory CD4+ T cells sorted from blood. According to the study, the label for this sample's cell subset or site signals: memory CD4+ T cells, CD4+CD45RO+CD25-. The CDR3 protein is CASRQGVATEAFF. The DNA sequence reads TGCGCCAGCAGACAAGGGGTGGCCACTGAAGCTTTCTTT.